A single sample gave rise to the 11 T cell receptor beta chains below, sequenced in a study of blood T cell repertoires in COVID-19. Sequencing was performed with immunoSEQ multiplex PCR; in TCRdb, only in-frame clones are kept and a portion is missing. The repertoire holds 150,000 or so clones, with 86% as singletons. Sequencing input: peripheral blood. The receptor source for this set is a woman in her sixties or seventies with acute or convalescent COVID-19.

This chain links TRBV3-1 (or the pseudogene TRBV3-2) with TRBJ2-2; 10 bases map to TRBD1. Losses at the gene ends were 2 bases for V and 6 bases for J; bases not matched to a gene: 15. Germline V lookup: CDR1 LGHDT, CDR2 YNNKEL (reference sequence). The CDR3 is made up of 19 amino acids. The CDR3 sequence is CASSQKVLTGTGVAGELFF. The DNA for the CDR3 is TGTGCCAGCAGCCAAAAAGTTCTCACCGGGACAGGGGTCGCCGGGGAGCTGTTTTTT.

The V call is TRBV28, the J call TRBJ1-4; TRBD1 might be the D (5 bases). This CDR3 contains 12 residues. The germline CDR1 and CDR2 sequences are MDHEN and SYDVKM. V gave up 6 bases and J gave up 7 bases, with 9 bases separating them. CDR3 in amino acids: CASRQGGEKLFF. As DNA, the CDR3 is TGTGCCAGCAGGCAGGGTGGTGAAAAACTGTTTTTT.

This chain uses TRBV27 with TRBJ2-1; 10 bases map to TRBD2. V dropped 5 bases and J dropped 4; count of bases not matched to a gene: 11. This CDR3 has 17 amino acids. The germline V gene encodes CDR1 MNHEY and CDR2 SMNVEV (reference sequence). The CDR3 DNA follows: TGTGCCAGCAGTGGGGGCCTCCTAGCGGGAGCTTACAATGAGCAGTTCTTC. Translating it yields CASSGGLLAGAYNEQFF.

The rearrangement joins TRBV6-6 to TRBJ2-2; tentative D call: TRBD2 (6 bases). Trimming removed 2 bases from V and 5 bases from J, with 9 bases in between. CDR1 MNHNY and CDR2 SVGAGI come from the germline V gene (reference sequence). The CDR3 consists of 14 residues. CDR3 coding DNA: TGTGCCAGCAGTTACATGGAGGGGACCGGGGAGCTGTTTTTT. Translation gives CASSYMEGTGELFF.

The chain carries TRBV2 and TRBJ2-7; D not certain. The CDR3 is made up of 14 amino acids. Germline lookup yields CDR1 SNHLY and CDR2 FYNNEI. Trimming shortened V by 2 bases and J by 2 bases, and 10 bases separated the two germline ends. DNA of the CDR3: TGTGCCAGCAGTGAACGATCCGTAGCCTACGAGCAGTACTTC. Its translation is CASSERSVAYEQYF.

This sequence joins TRBV7-2 and TRBJ2-5; tentatively, D is TRBD2 (6 bases). Trimming removed 5 bases at V and 5 bases at J, with 12 bases between. The germline CDR1 and CDR2 sequences are SGHTA and FQGNSA. The CDR3 sequence is 13 residues long. The CDR3, as DNA: TGTGCCAGCAGCGGAGGGGTGGGGGAGACCCAGTACTTC. Translation gives CASSGGVGETQYF.

Comments on this clone: Other DNA variants within this sample encode the same CDR3. The chain recombines TRBV6-5 with TRBJ1-3; TRBD1 is a possible D gene (6 bases). The V end was cut by 6 bases, the J end by 0 bases, with 9 bases between. Germline lookup yields CDR1 MNHEY and CDR2 SVGAGI. This CDR3 contains 14 residues. CDR3: CASRRQASGNTIYF. CDR3 sequence (DNA): TGTGCCAGCAGGCGACAGGCCTCTGGAAACACCATATATTTT.

The DNA for the CDR3 is TGTGCCAGCAGCTTTGGGCTCCTTAATTCACCCCTCCACTTT. Protein sequence: CASSFGLLNSPLHF. The chain recombines TRBV7-6 with TRBJ1-6; D is ambiguous. CDR3 length: 14 amino acids. The germline gives CDR1 SGHVS, CDR2 FNYEAQ. Between the trimmed V and J ends, which lost 3 bases and 6 bases, there was a span of 9 bases.

In this sample, this clone turned up once. J is TRBJ2-7 and V is TRBV19; TRBD1 matches at 7 bases. V shed 6 bases, J shed 5 bases, and the junction held 7 bases outside the gene matches. The CDR3 contains 13 residues. CDR1 and CDR2 (germline): LNHDA, SQIVND (reference sequence). The DNA for the CDR3 is TGTGCCAGTAGCCGACAGGGATCCCACGAGCAGTACTTC. Its protein product is CASSRQGSHEQYF.

The chain employs TRBV29-1 and TRBJ2-7, with D possibly TRBD1 on 6 matching bases. Germline loops: CDR1 SQVTM, CDR2 ANQGSEA. The CDR3 is 16 residues long. Trimming removed 7 bases from V and 0 bases from J, with 22 bases in between. The CDR3, as DNA: TGCAGCGCTACCACAAACAGGGCACCCCTCTCCTACGAGCAGTACTTC. This gives the protein CSATTNRAPLSYEQYF.

CDR3 protein: CASSPYSVGAEQYF. The DNA of the CDR3 is TGTGCCAGCAGTCCCTACTCGGTGGGGGCCGAGCAGTACTTC. The gene calls are TRBV6-2 or TRBV6-3 and TRBJ2-7; a possible D gene is TRBD1 (6 bases). Germline V gene sequence: CDR1 MNHEY, CDR2 SVGEGT. Trimming left V 5 bases short and J 6 bases short, with 17 bases between. The CDR3 runs 14 residues.